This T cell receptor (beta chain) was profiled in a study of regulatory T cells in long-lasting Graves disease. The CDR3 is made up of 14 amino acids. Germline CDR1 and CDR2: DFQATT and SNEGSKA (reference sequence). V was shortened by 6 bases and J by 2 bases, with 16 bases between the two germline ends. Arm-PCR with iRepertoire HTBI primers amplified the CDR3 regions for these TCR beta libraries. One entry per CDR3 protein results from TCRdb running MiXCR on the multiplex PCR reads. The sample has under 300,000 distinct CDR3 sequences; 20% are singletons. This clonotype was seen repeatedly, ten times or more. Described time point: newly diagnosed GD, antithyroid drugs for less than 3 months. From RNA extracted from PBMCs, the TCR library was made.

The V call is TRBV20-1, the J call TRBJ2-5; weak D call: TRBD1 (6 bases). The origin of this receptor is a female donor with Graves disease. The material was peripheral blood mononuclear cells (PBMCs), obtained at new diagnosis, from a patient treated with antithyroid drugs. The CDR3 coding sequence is TGCAGTGCCCCGGACAGCTTTTTACAAGAGACCCAGTACTTC. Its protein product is CSAPDSFLQETQYF.